The entry that follows covers one TCR beta chain sequence. Here immunoSEQ multiplex PCR was the method, and the copy in TCRdb shows in-frame clones only, minus some. In the table there are 150,000 to 200,000 clones, over 80% of which are singletons. The data were obtained in a study of blood T cell repertoires in COVID-19. Input material: PBMCs or T cells enriched from blood (not recorded which). The clonotype originates from a woman aged 60-75 years who had recovered from COVID-19.

CDR3 region: CASSPGGLLTDTQYF. In DNA, the CDR3 is TGTGCCAGCAGCCCGGGAGGGCTCTTGACAGATACGCAGTATTTT. This chain joins TRBV7-9 and TRBJ2-3, with 8 positions matching TRBD2. The ends lost 5 bases at V and 3 bases at J; junction bases unmatched: 7. In germline, CDR1 is SEHNR, CDR2 FQNEAQ (reference sequence). CDR3 length: 15 residues.